Sequencing of this TCR beta chain was carried out in a study of blood T cells in healthy people across ages (dated by TCRdb to 2014 to 2015). In terms of the full investigation: In model experiments, template switching captured about one uniquely barcoded TCR beta cDNA molecule for every two T cells. To track age-related changes in TCR beta repertoire diversity, the study relied on deep sequencing normalized with unique cDNA molecular identifiers. The donors were divided into four age groups: young (average roughly 17 years), middle-aged (roughly 40), aged (around 67) and long-lived (roughly 82). Donors of different ages were randomly distributed across sequencing lanes to avoid experimental bias. Two additional independent replicas of 1 million unique cDNA reads from the same blood draw were analyzed for two donors (one aged 18 to 30 and one aged 80 or older).

Library preparation employed 5' RACE. The reads were generated on an Illumina HiSeq 2500. A second PCR of roughly 7 to 12 cycles was run with a J-beta primer mix and a sample-barcoded 5' primer. A template-switch 5' adaptor carrying 12 random nucleotides introduced a unique molecular identifier onto each TCR beta cDNA molecule. Each sample yielded at least 2.5 million CDR3-containing paired-end reads. First-strand cDNA synthesis was performed from all RNA using the Mint cDNA synthesis kit, with priming by a TRBC-specific oligonucleotide. All cDNA was treated with uracil-DNA glycosylase and then went through a first 18-cycle PCR with the universal primers M1SS and BC2_uni_R. Processing in the source paper ran as follows. For normalization, 1 million high-quality reads, each with a distinct molecular identifier, were randomly selected from each sample. Reads with shared molecular identifiers were discarded instead of being binned into consensus sequences. MiTCR, with a Q25 quality threshold and the strictest error-elimination algorithm, was used for CDR3 identification, clonotype clustering and error correction. A nonparametric unseen species model with Euler transformation was used to estimate lower-bound total TCR beta diversity. TCRdb handled the public reads itself, with Q25 trimming in fastp and clone calling in MiXCR, and kept productive beta chains. Rows with one shared CDR3 protein collapse into an entry with the most common genes and DNA. The V and J calls, along with clone size, are taken from TCRdb and not from the paper's own processing. The sample contains under 1 million distinct CDR3 sequences, roughly 44% of them found a single time. The ten largest clones capture nearly 20% of the sample.

In the case of this clonotype: Its specific antigen is unknown. Base qualities were left out, and no much larger clone turns up one base away.

V loses 1 base of germline sequence and J loses 4 bases, and the interval between the two ends is 10 bases. Taken from the germline V gene, the CDR1 and CDR2 loops are LGHNA and YSLEER. The CDR3 sequence holds 15 residues, the cysteine and phenylalanine included. The CDR3 DNA has 45 bases and is translated from base 1. The roughly 37 donors, aged about 6 to 95 years, were systemically healthy Caucasian individuals from Russia. About 9.6 milliliters of peripheral blood were collected from each donor into EDTA-treated Vacutainer tubes. Ficoll-Paque density-gradient centrifugation was used to isolate PBMCs, with at least 7 million per sample. Total RNA was extracted from PBMCs with Trizol reagent, with at least 5 micrograms obtained per sample. Naive CD45RAhigh/CD27high T cell percentages were measured by flow cytometry on a PBMC aliquot from every donor. What the authors observed across the whole study: Because the CMV infection status of the donors was unknown, age-related changes in expanded clonotypes may potentially have been confounded. There was a strong correlation between observed TCR beta diversity and the percentage of naive T cells measured by flow cytometry. Total diversity estimates from one million sequenced T cells were considered lower bounds and underestimates. Compared with the aged group, the long-lived group had more naive CD4+ T cells, fewer expanded clones and increased TCR diversity, a pattern suggesting age selection. Since profiling was done on bulk unsorted PBMCs, naive and antigen-experienced compartments could not be conclusively compared. As age increased, observed TCR beta diversity per million T cells dropped in a roughly linear way, and a significant reduction was already evident by age 40.

The rearranged chain carries TRBV4-3 and TRBJ1-4; no D gene call is confident. Input material: blood. The TCR comes from a man aged 60-69 years in good health. The nucleotides are TGCGCCAGCAGCCAAGGGGCCATTAGTAATGAAAAACTGTTTTTT. It codes for CASSQGAISNEKLFF.